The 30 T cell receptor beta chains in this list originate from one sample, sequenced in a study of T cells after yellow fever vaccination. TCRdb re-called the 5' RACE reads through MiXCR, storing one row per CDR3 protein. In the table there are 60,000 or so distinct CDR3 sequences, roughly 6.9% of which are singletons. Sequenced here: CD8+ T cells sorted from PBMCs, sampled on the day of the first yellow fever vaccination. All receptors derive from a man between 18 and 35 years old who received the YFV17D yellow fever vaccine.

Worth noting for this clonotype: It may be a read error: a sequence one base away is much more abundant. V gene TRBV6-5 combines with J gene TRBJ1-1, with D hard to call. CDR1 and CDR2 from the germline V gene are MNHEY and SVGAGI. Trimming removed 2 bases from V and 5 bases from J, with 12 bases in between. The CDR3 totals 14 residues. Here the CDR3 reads CASSYRVGKTEAFF. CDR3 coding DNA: TGTGCCAGCAGTTACAGGGTAGGGAAGACTGAAGCTTTCTTT.

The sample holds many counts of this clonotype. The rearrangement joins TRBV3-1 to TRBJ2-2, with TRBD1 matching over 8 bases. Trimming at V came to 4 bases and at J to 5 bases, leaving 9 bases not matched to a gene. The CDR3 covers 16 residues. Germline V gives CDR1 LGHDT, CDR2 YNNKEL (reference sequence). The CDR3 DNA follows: TGTGCCAGCAGCCGCACGTGGGACAGGAATACCGGGGAGCTGTTTTTT. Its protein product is CASSRTWDRNTGELFF.

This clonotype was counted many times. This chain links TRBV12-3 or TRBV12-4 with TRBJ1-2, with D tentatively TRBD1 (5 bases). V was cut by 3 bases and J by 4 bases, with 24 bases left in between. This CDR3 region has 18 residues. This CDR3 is CASSFRASGLIGVYGYTF. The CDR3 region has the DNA TGTGCCAGCAGTTTTCGCGCGTCAGGGTTGATCGGGGTCTATGGCTACACCTTC.

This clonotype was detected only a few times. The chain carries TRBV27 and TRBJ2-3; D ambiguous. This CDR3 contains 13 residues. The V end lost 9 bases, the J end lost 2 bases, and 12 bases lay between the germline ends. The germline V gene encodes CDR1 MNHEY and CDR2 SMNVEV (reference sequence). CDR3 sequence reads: CARTFRVTDTQYF. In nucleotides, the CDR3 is TGTGCCAGGACCTTCCGGGTCACAGATACGCAGTATTTT.

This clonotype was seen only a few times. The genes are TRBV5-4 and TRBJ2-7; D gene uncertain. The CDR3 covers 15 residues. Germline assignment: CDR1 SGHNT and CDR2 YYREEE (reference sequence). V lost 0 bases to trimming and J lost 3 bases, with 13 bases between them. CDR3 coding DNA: TGTGCCAGCAGCTTGGCCGCAGGCGGCCGCTACGAGCAGTACTTC. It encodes CASSLAAGGRYEQYF. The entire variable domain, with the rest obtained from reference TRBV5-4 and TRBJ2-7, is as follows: ETGVTQSPTHLIKTRGQQVTLRCSSQSGHNTVSWYQQALGQGPQFIFQYYREEENGRGNFPPRFSGLQFPNYSSELNVNALELDDSALYLCASSLAAGGRYEQYFGPGTRLTVT.

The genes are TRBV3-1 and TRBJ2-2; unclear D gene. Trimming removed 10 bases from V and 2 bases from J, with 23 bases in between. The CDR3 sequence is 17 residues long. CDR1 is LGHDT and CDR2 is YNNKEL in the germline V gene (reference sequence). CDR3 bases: TGTGCCACCTGCCAAGTATTGGTCGGGCCAAACACCGGGGAGCTGTTTTTT. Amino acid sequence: CATCQVLVGPNTGELFF.

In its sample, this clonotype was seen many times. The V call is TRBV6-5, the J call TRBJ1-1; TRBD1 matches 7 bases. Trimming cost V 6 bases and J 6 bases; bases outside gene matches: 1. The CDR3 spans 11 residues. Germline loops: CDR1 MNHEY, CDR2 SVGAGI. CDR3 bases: TGTGCCAGCAGCACAGGGGCTGAAGCTTTCTTT. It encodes CASSTGAEAFF.

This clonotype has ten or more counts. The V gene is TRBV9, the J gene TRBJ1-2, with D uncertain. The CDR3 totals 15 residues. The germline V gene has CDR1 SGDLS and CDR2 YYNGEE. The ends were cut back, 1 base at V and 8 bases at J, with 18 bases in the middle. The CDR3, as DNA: TGTGCCAGCAGCGTATATTCCCTAGGCCTAGAAGGCTACACCTTC. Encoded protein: CASSVYSLGLEGYTF.

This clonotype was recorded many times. The CDR3 protein is CSVGGYRNSYEQYV. DNA of the CDR3: TGCAGCGTTGGTGGGTATAGGAACTCCTACGAGCAGTACGTC. The V gene is TRBV29-1, the J gene TRBJ2-7, with D unresolved. Trimming stripped 4 bases from V and 0 bases from J, with 13 bases between. Per germline, CDR1 SQVTM and CDR2 ANQGSEA. This CDR3 spans 14 amino acids.

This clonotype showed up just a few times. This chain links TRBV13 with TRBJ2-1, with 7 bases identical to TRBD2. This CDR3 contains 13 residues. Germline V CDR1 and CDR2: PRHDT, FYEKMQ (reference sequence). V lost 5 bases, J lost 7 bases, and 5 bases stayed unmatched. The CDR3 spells CASSPPGGNEQFF. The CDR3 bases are TGTGCCAGCAGCCCACCCGGGGGGAATGAGCAGTTCTTC.

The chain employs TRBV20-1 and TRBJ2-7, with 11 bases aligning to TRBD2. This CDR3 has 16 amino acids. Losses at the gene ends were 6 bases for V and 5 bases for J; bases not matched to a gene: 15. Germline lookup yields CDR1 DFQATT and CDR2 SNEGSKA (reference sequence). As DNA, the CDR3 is TGCAGTGCCGAAGGGGGGCGACTAGCGGGGTGGAACGAGCAGTACGTC. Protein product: CSAEGGRLAGWNEQYV.

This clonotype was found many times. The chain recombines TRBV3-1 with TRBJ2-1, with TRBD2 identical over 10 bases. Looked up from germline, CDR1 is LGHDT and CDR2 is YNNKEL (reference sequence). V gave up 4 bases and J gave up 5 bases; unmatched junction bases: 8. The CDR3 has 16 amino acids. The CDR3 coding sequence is TGTGCCAGCAGCCCAACCACTAGCGGGGCAAACAATGAGCAGTTCTTC. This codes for CASSPTTSGANNEQFF.

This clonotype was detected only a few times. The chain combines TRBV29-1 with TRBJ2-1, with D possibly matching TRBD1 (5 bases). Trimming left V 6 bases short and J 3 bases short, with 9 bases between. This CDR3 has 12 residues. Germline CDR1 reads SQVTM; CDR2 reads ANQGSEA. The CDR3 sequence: CSVWGSYNEQFF. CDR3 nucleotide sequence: TGCAGCGTCTGGGGCAGCTACAATGAGCAGTTCTTC.

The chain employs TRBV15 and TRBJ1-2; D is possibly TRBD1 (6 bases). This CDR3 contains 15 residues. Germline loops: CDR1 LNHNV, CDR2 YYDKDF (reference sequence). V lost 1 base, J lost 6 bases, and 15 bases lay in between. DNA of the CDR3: TGTGCCACCAGCAGAGCGGAGGGGGGCCTTGATGGCTACACCTTC. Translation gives CATSRAEGGLDGYTF.

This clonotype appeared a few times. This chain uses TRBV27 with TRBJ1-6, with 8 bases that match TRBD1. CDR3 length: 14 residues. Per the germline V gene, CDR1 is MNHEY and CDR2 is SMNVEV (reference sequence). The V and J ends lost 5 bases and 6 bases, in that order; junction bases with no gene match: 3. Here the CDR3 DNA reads TGTGCCAGCAGTACGGGACAGGCTAATTCACCCCTCCACTTT. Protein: CASSTGQANSPLHF.

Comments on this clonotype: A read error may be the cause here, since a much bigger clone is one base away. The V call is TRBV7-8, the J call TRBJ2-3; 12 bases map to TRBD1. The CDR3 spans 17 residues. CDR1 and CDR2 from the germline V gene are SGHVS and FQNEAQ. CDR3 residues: CAISLVRDRGREDTQYF. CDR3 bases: TGTGCCATCAGCTTAGTGAGGGACAGGGGGCGTGAAGATACGCAGTATTTT.

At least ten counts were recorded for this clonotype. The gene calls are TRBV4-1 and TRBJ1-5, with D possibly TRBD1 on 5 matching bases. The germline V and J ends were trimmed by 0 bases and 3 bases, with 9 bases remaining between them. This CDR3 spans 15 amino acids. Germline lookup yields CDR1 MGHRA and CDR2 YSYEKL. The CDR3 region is CASSQDRTLNQPQHF. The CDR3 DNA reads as TGCGCCAGCAGCCAAGATCGGACACTCAATCAGCCCCAGCATTTT.

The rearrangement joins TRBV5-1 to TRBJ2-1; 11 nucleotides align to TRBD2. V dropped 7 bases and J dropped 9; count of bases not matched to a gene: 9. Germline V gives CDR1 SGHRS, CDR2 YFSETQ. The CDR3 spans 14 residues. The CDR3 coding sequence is TGCGCCAGCCTCGGTGGGACTAGCGGCCGTGAGCAGTTCTTC. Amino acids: CASLGGTSGREQFF.

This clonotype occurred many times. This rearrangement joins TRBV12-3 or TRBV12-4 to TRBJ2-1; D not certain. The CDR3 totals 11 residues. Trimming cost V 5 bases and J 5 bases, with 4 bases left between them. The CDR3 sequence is CASSADNEQFF. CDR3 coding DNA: TGTGCCAGCAGTGCTGACAATGAGCAGTTCTTC.

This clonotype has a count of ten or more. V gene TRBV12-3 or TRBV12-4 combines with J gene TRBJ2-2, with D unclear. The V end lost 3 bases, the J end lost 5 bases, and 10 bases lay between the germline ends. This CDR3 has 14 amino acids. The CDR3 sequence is CASSFNGVTGELFF. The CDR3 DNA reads TGTGCCAGCAGTTTTAATGGGGTTACCGGGGAGCTGTTTTTT.

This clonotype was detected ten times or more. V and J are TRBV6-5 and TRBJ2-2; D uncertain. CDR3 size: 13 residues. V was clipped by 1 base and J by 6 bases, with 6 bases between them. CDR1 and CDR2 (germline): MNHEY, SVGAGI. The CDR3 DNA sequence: TGTGCCAGCAGTTACTTGGGCGCCGGGGAGCTGTTTTTT. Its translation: CASSYLGAGELFF.

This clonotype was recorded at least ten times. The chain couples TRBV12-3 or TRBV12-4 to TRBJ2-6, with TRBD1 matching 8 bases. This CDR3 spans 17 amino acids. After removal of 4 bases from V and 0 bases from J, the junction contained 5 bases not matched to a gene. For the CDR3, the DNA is TGTGCCAGCAGTTGGACAGGGCATCTCTCTGGGGCCAACGTCCTGACTTTC. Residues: CASSWTGHLSGANVLTF.

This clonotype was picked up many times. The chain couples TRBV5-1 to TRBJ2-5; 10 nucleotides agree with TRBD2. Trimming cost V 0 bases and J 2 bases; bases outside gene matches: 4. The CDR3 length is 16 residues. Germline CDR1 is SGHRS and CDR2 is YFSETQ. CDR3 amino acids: CASSLETSGVQETQYF. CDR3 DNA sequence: TGCGCCAGCAGCTTGGAAACTAGCGGGGTACAAGAGACCCAGTACTTC.

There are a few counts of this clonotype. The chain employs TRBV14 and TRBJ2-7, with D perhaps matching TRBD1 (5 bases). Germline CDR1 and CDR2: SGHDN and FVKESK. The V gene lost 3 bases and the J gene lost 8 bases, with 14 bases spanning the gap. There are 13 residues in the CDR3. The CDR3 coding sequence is TGTGCCAGCAGCCATACAGGACCATTGAAGCAGTACTTC. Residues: CASSHTGPLKQYF.

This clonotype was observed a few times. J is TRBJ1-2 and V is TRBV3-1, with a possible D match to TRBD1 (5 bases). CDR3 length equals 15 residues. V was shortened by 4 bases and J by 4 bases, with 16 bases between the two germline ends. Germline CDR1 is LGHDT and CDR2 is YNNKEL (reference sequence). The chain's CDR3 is CASSRRRGSGYGYTF. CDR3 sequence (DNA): TGTGCCAGCAGCCGGCGTAGGGGCTCTGGCTATGGCTACACCTTC.

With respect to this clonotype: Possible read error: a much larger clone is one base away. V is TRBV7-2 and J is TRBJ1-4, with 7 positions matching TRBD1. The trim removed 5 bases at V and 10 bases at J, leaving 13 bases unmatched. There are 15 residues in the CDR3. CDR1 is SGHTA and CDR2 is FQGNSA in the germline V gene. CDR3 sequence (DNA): TGTGCCAGCAGCCTCACACAGGGGTTAGGTGGAAAACTGTTTTTT. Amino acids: CASSLTQGLGGKLFF.

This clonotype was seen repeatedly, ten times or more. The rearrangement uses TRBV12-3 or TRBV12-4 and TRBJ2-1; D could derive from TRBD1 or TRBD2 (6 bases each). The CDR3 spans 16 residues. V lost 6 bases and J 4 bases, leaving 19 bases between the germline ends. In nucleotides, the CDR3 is TGTGCCAGCAGCGTCTCCCCGGGGGCGCATTACAATGAGCAGTTCTTC. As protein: CASSVSPGAHYNEQFF.

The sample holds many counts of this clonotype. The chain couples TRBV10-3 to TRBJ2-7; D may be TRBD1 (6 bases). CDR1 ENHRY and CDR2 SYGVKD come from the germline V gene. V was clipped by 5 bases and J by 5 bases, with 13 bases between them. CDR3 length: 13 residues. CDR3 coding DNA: TGTGCCATCAGTACAGGGTGGCTGCACGAGCAGTACGTC. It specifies CAISTGWLHEQYV.

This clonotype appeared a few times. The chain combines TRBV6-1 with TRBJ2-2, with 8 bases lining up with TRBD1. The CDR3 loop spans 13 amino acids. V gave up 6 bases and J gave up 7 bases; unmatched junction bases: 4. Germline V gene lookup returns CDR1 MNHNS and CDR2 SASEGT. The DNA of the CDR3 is TGTGCCAGCAGAACAGGGGGGAACGGGGAGCTGTTTTTT. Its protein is CASRTGGNGELFF.

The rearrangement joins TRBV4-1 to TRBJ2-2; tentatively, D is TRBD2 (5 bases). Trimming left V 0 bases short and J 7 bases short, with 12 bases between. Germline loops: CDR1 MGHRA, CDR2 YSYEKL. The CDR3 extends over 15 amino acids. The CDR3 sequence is CASSQEVGDHGELFF. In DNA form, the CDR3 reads TGCGCCAGCAGCCAAGAGGTCGGGGATCACGGGGAGCTGTTTTTT.